This T cell receptor beta chain was captured by sequencing in a study of T cell changes during pregnancy in multiple sclerosis. The CDR3 runs to 14 residues. CDR1 and CDR2 from the germline V gene are KGHSH and LQKENI. The V end lost 8 bases, the J end lost 2 bases, and 15 bases lay between the germline ends. Assay: immunoSEQ multiplex PCR; the TCRdb copy retains only in-frame clones and omits some. The sample contains tens of thousands of clones, 90% to 95% of which appear only once. The sequencing here drew on CD4+ T cells from peripheral blood mononuclear cells, taken in the second trimester of pregnancy. The chain couples TRBV18 to TRBJ1-1, with D possibly TRBD1 on 6 matching bases. This receptor was obtained from a female donor with multiple sclerosis, enrolled in a pregnancy study. CDR3 in DNA: TGTGCCAGCACCTTGGACAGACTCAACACTGAAGCTTTCTTT. This sequence encodes CASTLDRLNTEAFF.